The 23 T cell receptor beta chains below were found in one sample sequenced in a study of Graves' ophthalmopathy and Graves' hyperthyroidism (dated by TCRdb to the late 2010s). The sequencer listed for this sample is Illumina HiSeq 2000. For repertoire sequencing, TCR beta CDR3 regions were amplified from RNA transcripts. The first round was an RT-PCR using HTBI primers with the Qiagen OneStep RT-PCR kit, and this first round was followed by a second-round multiplex PCR, then size selection and purification. Through fastp at Q25 and MiXCR, TCRdb rebuilt clones from the public reads, retaining in-frame beta chains. A single entry per CDR3 protein holds the most common genes and DNA from its merged rows. The table for this sample lists tens of thousands of distinct CDR3 sequences; roughly 47% of them were counted only once. The leading ten clones occupy 4.7% of the sample. The specimen was peripheral blood. Receptors originate from an adult woman with Graves' ophthalmopathy.

This clonotype occurred many times. The CDR3 DNA reads TGTGCCAGCACTCTAGCGCTATTTTACGAGCAGTACTTC. Its translation: CASTLALFYEQYF. The V gene is TRBV6-6, the J gene TRBJ2-7; the D gene is possibly TRBD2 (6 bases). This CDR3 contains 13 residues. Trimming cost V 7 bases and J 4 bases, with 14 bases left between them. Per germline, CDR1 MNHNY and CDR2 SVGAGI (reference sequence).

The V gene is TRBV7-9, the J gene TRBJ2-1; D is perhaps TRBD1 (6 bases). From germline, CDR1 is SEHNR and CDR2 FQNEAQ (reference sequence). V lost 4 bases to trimming and J lost 2 bases, with 15 bases between them. The CDR3 runs 16 residues. CDR3 nucleotides: TGTGCCAGCAGCTATACAGGGTCCGAGGCCTACAATGAGCAGTTCTTC. This translates into CASSYTGSEAYNEQFF.

The chain recombines TRBV20-1 with TRBJ2-1, with 11 bases lining up with TRBD2. CDR3 length: 16 residues. Looked up from germline, CDR1 is DFQATT and CDR2 is SNEGSKA (reference sequence). The ends lost 6 bases at V and 5 bases at J; junction bases unmatched: 12. The CDR3 coding sequence is TGCAGTGCACTACGCCCCGGGACTAGCGGAAACAATGAGCAGTTCTTC. Amino acid sequence: CSALRPGTSGNNEQFF.

V usage is TRBV28 and J usage is TRBJ2-7, with D perhaps matching TRBD2 (6 bases). The CDR3 loop spans 15 amino acids. Trimming pared 11 bases from V and 4 bases from J, leaving 24 bases between. Germline CDR1 MDHEN, CDR2 SYDVKM. In nucleotides, the CDR3 is TGTGCCGGCCGGGCCCCCTCGGGAGCGATATACGAGCAGTACTTC. Its translation: CAGRAPSGAIYEQYF.

V is TRBV15 and J is TRBJ2-1, with D possibly TRBD2 on 7 matching bases. Germline CDR1 reads LNHNV; CDR2 reads YYDKDF (reference sequence). V was cut by 5 bases and J by 5 bases, with 13 bases left in between. CDR3 length equals 14 residues. This chain's CDR3 is CATSARGLNNEQFF. CDR3 bases: TGTGCCACCAGCGCCAGGGGACTAAACAATGAGCAGTTCTTC.

This clonotype was observed at least ten times. The V gene is TRBV7-9, the J gene TRBJ2-7; 9 bases line up with TRBD1. Germline V gene lookup returns CDR1 SEHNR and CDR2 FQNEAQ (reference sequence). The J segment lost 1 base and the V segment lost 8 bases, leaving 0 bases of the junction unmatched. The CDR3 covers 12 residues. The DNA for the CDR3 is TGTGCCAGCGGGACAGGGTCCTACGAGCAGTACTTC. It specifies CASGTGSYEQYF. The full variable domain, rest sourced from reference TRBV7-9 and TRBJ2-7, is DTGVSQNPRHKITKRGQNVTFRCDPISEHNRLYWYRQTLGQGPEFLTYFQNEAQLEKSRLLSDRFSAERPKGSFSTLEIQRTEQGDSAMYLCASGTGSYEQYFGPGTRLTVT.

This clonotype was observed many times. This chain joins TRBV6-2 or TRBV6-3 and TRBJ1-5; D perhaps matches TRBD1 (5 bases). The germline CDR1 and CDR2 sequences are MNHEY and SVGEGT. The CDR3 length is 16 residues. Trimming stripped 4 bases from V and 2 bases from J, with 15 bases between. The CDR3 sequence: CASSSAGTSGNQPQHF. In nucleotides, the CDR3 is TGTGCCAGCAGTTCCGCAGGGACCTCCGGCAATCAGCCCCAGCATTTT.

This clonotype appeared once. This rearrangement joins TRBV2 to TRBJ2-1; D remains ambiguous. CDR3 size: 13 residues. Germline V lookup: CDR1 SNHLY, CDR2 FYNNEI. The germline V and J ends were trimmed by 5 bases and 7 bases, with 12 bases remaining between them. The CDR3 region is CASSFSSGNEQFF. As DNA, the CDR3 is TGTGCCAGCAGTTTTTCTTCAGGTAATGAGCAGTTCTTC.

The chain has TRBV2 and TRBJ2-7, with 13 bases aligning to TRBD2. V shed 6 bases, J shed 0 bases, and the junction held 2 bases outside the gene matches. The CDR3 is made up of 15 amino acids. Germline V gene sequence: CDR1 SNHLY, CDR2 FYNNEI. Here the CDR3 reads CASRWTSGSSYEQYF. The CDR3 DNA reads TGTGCCAGCAGGTGGACTAGCGGGAGCTCCTACGAGCAGTACTTC. Full variable domain (remainder filled in from reference TRBV2 and TRBJ2-7): EPEVTQTPSHQVTQMGQEVILRCVPISNHLYFYWYRQILGQKVEFLVSFYNNEISEKSEIFDDQFSVERPDGSNFTLKIRSTKLEDSAMYFCASRWTSGSSYEQYFGPGTRLTVT.

This clonotype has just one count. V usage is TRBV7-8 and J usage is TRBJ1-6; TRBD1 is a possible D gene (5 bases). Germline V CDR1 and CDR2: SGHVS, FQNEAQ. V lost 3 bases to trimming and J lost 9 bases, with 21 bases between them. This CDR3 is 17 amino acids long. CDR3 sequence (DNA): TGTGCCAGCAGCTTTGGCAGCTCTGGGGCCGCCCTTTCACCCCTCCACTTT. It is translated as CASSFGSSGAALSPLHF.

CDR3 in amino acids: CSARLEETTDTQYF. DNA for the CDR3: TGCAGTGCTAGGTTAGAAGAGACCACAGATACGCAGTATTTT. The chain is built from TRBV20-1 and TRBJ2-3; D not certain. V was cut by 3 bases and J by 2 bases, with 12 bases left in between. This CDR3 region has 14 residues. Germline CDR1 is DFQATT and CDR2 is SNEGSKA (reference sequence).

This clonotype occurred a few times. The V and J genes are TRBV3-1 and TRBJ2-1; D is possibly TRBD1 (6 bases). Trimming pared 2 bases from V and 6 bases from J, leaving 14 bases between. The length of the CDR3 is 15 residues. The germline V gene encodes CDR1 LGHDT and CDR2 YNNKEL (reference sequence). Written as DNA, the CDR3 is TGTGCCAGCAGCCAACTCAGGGGAGCTCCCAATGAGCAGTTCTTC. Translation: CASSQLRGAPNEQFF.

This clonotype has a count of ten or more. The V call is TRBV12-3 or TRBV12-4, the J call TRBJ1-1; D might be TRBD1 (6 bases). This CDR3 spans 17 amino acids. Trimming left V 3 bases short and J 5 bases short, with 22 bases between. CDR3 sequence (DNA): TGTGCCAGCAGTTTGGCTTACTCCACAGGGAGGTTAACTGAAGCTTTCTTT. It codes for CASSLAYSTGRLTEAFF.

In this sample, this clonotype turned up many times. This rearrangement joins TRBV7-6 to TRBJ2-1; 12 positions match TRBD2. CDR1 is SGHVS and CDR2 is FNYEAQ in the germline V gene. The CDR3 has 16 amino acids. V lost 5 bases and J lost 7; bases outside the gene matches: 9. CDR3 in amino acids: CASSPTTSGSLNEQFF. CDR3 DNA: TGTGCCAGCAGCCCCACGACTAGCGGGAGTCTAAATGAGCAGTTCTTC.

The V and J genes are TRBV25-1 and TRBJ2-1; TRBD2 matches at 10 bases. The ends lost 9 bases at V and 7 bases at J; junction bases unmatched: 3. This CDR3 is built from 12 residues. CDR1 and CDR2 (germline): MGHDK, SYGVNS. This CDR3 is CARTTSGNEQFF. DNA for the CDR3: TGTGCCAGGACGACTAGCGGGAATGAGCAGTTCTTC.

The table lists this clonotype with many counts. J is TRBJ1-2 and V is TRBV7-3; TRBD1 matches 9 bases. After removal of 6 bases from V and 5 bases from J, the junction contained 7 bases not matched to a gene. Germline V gene lookup returns CDR1 SGHTA and CDR2 FQGTGA. The CDR3 sequence is 14 residues long. This CDR3 reads CASREVGQGYGYTF. CDR3 DNA sequence: TGTGCCAGCAGGGAAGTCGGACAGGGGTATGGCTACACCTTC.

The rearrangement uses TRBV19 and TRBJ1-6, with 7 bases lining up with TRBD1. The CDR3 sequence is 14 residues long. The germline gives CDR1 LNHDA, CDR2 SQIVND (reference sequence). Losses at the gene ends were 6 bases for V and 5 bases for J; bases not matched to a gene: 4. The CDR3 reads CASRRGQDNSPLHF. The DNA for the CDR3 is TGTGCCAGTAGAAGAGGACAGGATAATTCACCCCTCCACTTT.

The genes are TRBV5-1 and TRBJ2-3; no reliable D call. This CDR3 contains 14 residues. Germline V gene sequence: CDR1 SGHRS, CDR2 YFSETQ. Trimming stripped 3 bases from V and 2 bases from J, with 10 bases between. This chain's CDR3 is CASSSFRPTDTQYF. The CDR3 DNA follows: TGCGCCAGCAGCTCCTTCCGGCCCACAGATACGCAGTATTTT.

This clonotype occurred many times. This chain uses TRBV5-1 with TRBJ1-1; 8 nucleotides match TRBD1. Trimming took 0 bases from V and 4 from J; bases not matched to a gene: 5. Germline V gene lookup returns CDR1 SGHRS and CDR2 YFSETQ. The CDR3 is 15 amino acids. CDR3 protein: CASSLAGGAGTEAFF. CDR3 nucleotide sequence: TGCGCCAGCAGCTTGGCAGGGGGCGCGGGCACTGAAGCTTTCTTT.

This clonotype was counted ten times or more. The chain recombines TRBV2 with TRBJ1-4, with 7 bases matching TRBD1. With V trimmed by 8 bases and J by 5 bases, 11 bases remained unmatched. CDR1 SNHLY and CDR2 FYNNEI come from the germline V gene. This CDR3 has 15 residues. The CDR3 nucleotides read TGTGCCAGCGGGACAGTTACGGATCTCAATGAAAAACTGTTTTTT. It codes for CASGTVTDLNEKLFF.

The chain joins TRBV20-1 to TRBJ2-3, with D tentatively TRBD1 (5 bases). The DNA matches TRBJ1-5 better at its end, which makes the J call doubtful. The CDR3 runs to 14 residues. The germline gives CDR1 DFQATT, CDR2 SNEGSKA (reference sequence). CDR3 sequence reads: CSAGASGSTDTQHF. CDR3 sequence (DNA): TGCAGTGCCGGGGCTAGCGGGAGTACAGATACGCAGCATTTT.

This clonotype was observed many times. The chain recombines TRBV7-9 with TRBJ1-1; 8 bases match TRBD1. The CDR3 is 13 amino acids. V dropped 6 bases and J dropped 5; count of bases not matched to a gene: 5. CDR1 and CDR2 (germline): SEHNR, FQNEAQ (reference sequence). The CDR3 region is CASSQGAETEAFF. Written as DNA, the CDR3 is TGTGCCAGCAGTCAGGGGGCGGAAACTGAAGCTTTCTTT.

The sample holds many counts of this clonotype. The rearrangement joins TRBV6-5 to TRBJ1-3; D not resolved. Between the trimmed V and J ends, which lost 8 bases and 4 bases, there was a span of 12 bases. The CDR3 spans 13 residues. CDR1 and CDR2 (germline): MNHEY, SVGAGI. The CDR3 here is CASGSGLGNTIYF. DNA for the CDR3: TGTGCCAGCGGTAGCGGGCTCGGAAACACCATATATTTT.